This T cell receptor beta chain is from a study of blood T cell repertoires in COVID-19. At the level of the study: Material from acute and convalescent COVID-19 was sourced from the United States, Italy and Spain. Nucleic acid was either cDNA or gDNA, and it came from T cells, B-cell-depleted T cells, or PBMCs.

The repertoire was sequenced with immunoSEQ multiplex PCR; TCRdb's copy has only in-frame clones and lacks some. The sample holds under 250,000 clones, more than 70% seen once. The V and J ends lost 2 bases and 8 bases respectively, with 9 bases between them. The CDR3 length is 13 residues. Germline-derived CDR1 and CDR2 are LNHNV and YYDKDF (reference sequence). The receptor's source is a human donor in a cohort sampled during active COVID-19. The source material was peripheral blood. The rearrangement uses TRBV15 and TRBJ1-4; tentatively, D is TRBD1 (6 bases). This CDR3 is CATSRRQGEKLFF. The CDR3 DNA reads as TGTGCCACCAGCAGACGTCAGGGGGAAAAACTGTTTTTT.